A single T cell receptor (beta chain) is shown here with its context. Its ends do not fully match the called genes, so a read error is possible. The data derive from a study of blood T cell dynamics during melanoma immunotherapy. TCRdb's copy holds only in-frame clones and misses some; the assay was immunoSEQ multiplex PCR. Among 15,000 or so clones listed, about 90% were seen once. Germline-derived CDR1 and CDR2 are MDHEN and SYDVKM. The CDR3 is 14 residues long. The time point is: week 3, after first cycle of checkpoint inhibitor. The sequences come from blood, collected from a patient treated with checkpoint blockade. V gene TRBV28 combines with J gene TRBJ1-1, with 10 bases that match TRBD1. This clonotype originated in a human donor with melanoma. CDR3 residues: CASSLGQGNAEAFF. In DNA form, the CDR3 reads TGTGCCAGCAGTTTGGGACAGGGGAACGCTGAAGCTTTCTTT.